These 20 T cell receptor beta chains share one sample of origin, sequenced in a study of CD8 T cells in ankylosing spondylitis. These receptors' targets are unknown. Study-wide points: Eight or nine highly homologous variants made up a TCR beta motif that seemed to typify ankylosing spondylitis blood.

TCRdb re-called the 5' RACE reads through MiXCR, storing one row per CDR3 protein. The table shows hundreds of thousands of distinct CDR3 sequences, with 25% to 30% occurring only once. The sample taken for sequencing was blood, either unsorted or a sorted T cell fraction (not recorded which). The receptors stem from a male donor with ankylosing spondylitis.

In this sample, this clonotype turned up many times. The V and J genes are TRBV5-1 and TRBJ1-1; maybe TRBD1 (5 bases). This CDR3 is built from 14 residues. V shed 5 bases and J shed 6 bases, with 17 bases lying between them. Germline CDR1 is SGHRS and CDR2 is YFSETQ. The CDR3 bases are TGCGCCAGCAGTCTTAACGGGGGAATCGCTGAAGCTTTCTTT. Protein product: CASSLNGGIAEAFF.

The chain has TRBV5-1 and TRBJ2-7, with 12 bases identical to TRBD2. J lost 5 bases, V lost 4 bases, and 7 bases had no gene match. Germline V gene data show CDR1 as SGHRS and CDR2 as YFSETQ. The CDR3 spans 15 residues. Here the CDR3 reads CASSLRLAGAHEQYF. In DNA, the CDR3 is TGCGCCAGCAGCCTCCGACTAGCGGGAGCCCACGAGCAGTACTTC.

Many counts were recorded for this clonotype. This chain links TRBV12-3 or TRBV12-4 with TRBJ2-2, with a weak D call TRBD1 (5 bases). V was shortened by 6 bases and J by 0 bases, with 11 bases between the two germline ends. This CDR3 spans 15 amino acids. The CDR3 DNA reads as TGTGCCAGCAGCCCCGTCAGGGCGAACACCGGGGAGCTGTTTTTT. Protein product: CASSPVRANTGELFF.

V is TRBV7-9 and J is TRBJ2-7; D perhaps matches TRBD1 (6 bases). The germline CDR1 and CDR2 sequences are SEHNR and FQNEAQ (reference sequence). The V end lost 5 bases, the J end lost 2 bases, and 22 bases lay between the germline ends. The CDR3 extends over 17 amino acids. The CDR3 here is CASSRQRGTLAPYEQYF. The CDR3, as DNA: TGTGCCAGCAGCCGACAGAGAGGGACATTGGCACCCTACGAGCAGTACTTC.

This chain joins TRBV5-1 and TRBJ2-2; D is unclear. V was trimmed by 5 bases and J by 4 bases, leaving 12 bases between them. The CDR3 extends over 14 amino acids. Per the germline V gene, CDR1 is SGHRS and CDR2 is YFSETQ. The CDR3 spells CASRSEFFTGELFF. CDR3 coding DNA: TGCGCCAGCAGGTCTGAATTCTTCACCGGGGAGCTGTTTTTT.

The chain couples TRBV7-6 to TRBJ2-7; D is undetermined. CDR1 is SGHVS and CDR2 is FNYEAQ in the germline V gene. The CDR3 extends over 13 amino acids. V lost 2 bases and J lost 6, with 11 bases in between. The CDR3 DNA reads TGTGCCAGCAGCTTATTCGCTGGCTCCGAGCAGTACTTC. It translates to CASSLFAGSEQYF.

The chain carries TRBV27 and TRBJ2-1; tentative D call: TRBD2 (7 bases). The CDR3 has 15 residues. Germline-derived CDR1 and CDR2 are MNHEY and SMNVEV (reference sequence). The ends were cut back, 5 bases at V and 7 bases at J, with 18 bases in the middle. CDR3 amino acids: CASSDPWRGGNEQFF. CDR3 nucleotide sequence: TGTGCCAGCAGTGACCCTTGGAGGGGGGGGAATGAGCAGTTCTTC.

V usage is TRBV15 and J usage is TRBJ2-1; tentatively, D is TRBD1 (6 bases). CDR1 and CDR2 from the germline V gene are LNHNV and YYDKDF (reference sequence). This CDR3 region has 17 residues. The V gene lost 3 bases and the J gene lost 1 base, with 16 bases spanning the gap. CDR3 sequence: CATSSRPGRGSYNEQFF. As DNA, the CDR3 is TGTGCCACCAGCAGCAGACCCGGAAGGGGGTCCTACAATGAGCAGTTCTTC.

The V call is TRBV11-2, the J call TRBJ1-6; no definite D call. The CDR3 is 12 residues long. Trimming removed 6 bases from V and 10 bases from J, with 10 bases in between. CDR1 is SGHAT, CDR2 FQNNGV, per germline. The CDR3 loop is CASRPTGSPLHF. For the CDR3, the DNA is TGTGCCAGCAGACCAACCGGGTCACCCCTCCACTTT.

This clonotype was counted between two and nine times. The rearrangement uses TRBV9 and TRBJ2-2, with no clear D. There are 15 residues in the CDR3. The germline V and J ends were trimmed by 0 bases and 2 bases, with 8 bases remaining between them. The V gene's germline CDR1 is SGDLS and CDR2 YYNGEE. Here the CDR3 reads CASSVEGRNTGELFF. The CDR3 DNA reads TGTGCCAGCAGCGTAGAGGGCAGAAACACCGGGGAGCTGTTTTTT.

This clonotype showed up just a few times. The genes are TRBV11-2 and TRBJ1-1; no firm D call. The CDR3 has 13 amino acids. V lost 4 bases, J lost 1 base, and 7 bases lay in between. In germline, CDR1 is SGHAT, CDR2 FQNNGV. This CDR3 is CASSYSANTEAFF. In nucleotides, the CDR3 is TGTGCCAGCAGCTACAGCGCGAACACTGAAGCTTTCTTT.

This chain uses TRBV20-1 with TRBJ2-3, with 12 bases matching TRBD2. This CDR3 has 14 residues. After removal of 6 bases from V and 6 bases from J, the junction contained 7 bases not matched to a gene. The V gene's germline CDR1 is DFQATT and CDR2 SNEGSKA (reference sequence). The CDR3 bases are TGCAGTGCCCCATTGACTAGCGGGAGCGATACGCAGTATTTT. Translated: CSAPLTSGSDTQYF.

This clonotype was counted between two and nine times. The chain uses TRBV12-3 or TRBV12-4 and TRBJ1-1; D may be TRBD1 (5 bases). The CDR3 runs 13 residues. The ends were cut back, 5 bases at V and 2 bases at J, with 9 bases in the middle. The CDR3 sequence is CASSATANTEAFF. CDR3 sequence (DNA): TGTGCCAGCAGTGCGACAGCAAACACTGAAGCTTTCTTT.

This chain uses TRBV20-1 with TRBJ2-3; TRBD2 matches at 7 bases. In germline, CDR1 is DFQATT, CDR2 SNEGSKA (reference sequence). The trim removed 1 base at V and 5 bases at J, leaving 6 bases unmatched. This CDR3 region has 14 residues. The CDR3 bases are TGCAGTGCTAGAGCGGGAGGTGGCGGAGATACGCAGTATTTT. Translation gives CSARAGGGGDTQYF.

The CDR3 DNA reads as TGTGCCAGTAGGGGAGACAGGGCGAACACCGGGGAGCTGTTTTTT. This sequence encodes CASRGDRANTGELFF. The chain combines TRBV19 with TRBJ2-2, with 7 bases that match TRBD1. Trimming cost V 6 bases and J 0 bases; bases outside gene matches: 4. The CDR3 covers 15 residues. CDR1 and CDR2 from the germline V gene are LNHDA and SQIVND (reference sequence).

The rearrangement uses TRBV4-1 and TRBJ2-5; 7 nucleotides match TRBD1. This CDR3 is built from 13 residues. The ends lost 5 bases at V and 5 bases at J; junction bases unmatched: 5. Germline V gives CDR1 MGHRA, CDR2 YSYEKL. CDR3 loop: CASSTTGLETQYF. The CDR3 nucleotides are TGCGCCAGCAGCACGACAGGGTTGGAGACCCAGTACTTC.

In this sample, this clonotype turned up a few times. The chain uses TRBV20-1 and TRBJ1-2; D unresolved. Germline V gene sequence: CDR1 DFQATT, CDR2 SNEGSKA (reference sequence). V lost 6 bases to trimming and J lost 2 bases, with 10 bases between them. The CDR3 has 12 residues. This chain's CDR3 is CSAVVGNYGYTF. For the CDR3, the DNA is TGCAGTGCCGTGGTAGGGAACTATGGCTACACCTTC.

The rearrangement links TRBV5-1 to TRBJ2-3, with 9 nucleotides matching TRBD1. Germline V gene lookup returns CDR1 SGHRS and CDR2 YFSETQ. The J segment lost 0 bases and the V segment lost 0 bases, leaving 2 bases of the junction unmatched. There are 16 residues in the CDR3. CDR3 nucleotides: TGCGCCAGCAGCTTGGCTGGGACAGGGAGCACAGATACGCAGTATTTT. This sequence encodes CASSLAGTGSTDTQYF.

This clonotype came up once. The rearrangement uses TRBV21-1 and TRBJ2-2; TRBD1, the table's D call, was not compared with the DNA. TRBV21-1 is a listed pseudogene. CDR3 length: 18 amino acids. Written as DNA, the CDR3 is TGTGCCAGCAGCACCCAATACAGGACAGGGAGGGCCACCGGGGAGCTGTTTTTT. Translation gives CASSTQYRTGRATGELFF.

This clonotype has more than one count but fewer than ten. CDR3 coding DNA: TGCAGTGCTACCCTCCCTCCGGGACGAAAAGGCGGCAATGAGCAGTTCTTC. Protein sequence: CSATLPPGRKGGNEQFF. V and J are TRBV20-1 and TRBJ2-1; D is tentatively TRBD1 or TRBD2 (5 bases each). The CDR3 totals 17 residues. Trimming shortened V by 4 bases and J by 6 bases, and 25 bases separated the two germline ends. Germline V CDR1 and CDR2: DFQATT, SNEGSKA (reference sequence).